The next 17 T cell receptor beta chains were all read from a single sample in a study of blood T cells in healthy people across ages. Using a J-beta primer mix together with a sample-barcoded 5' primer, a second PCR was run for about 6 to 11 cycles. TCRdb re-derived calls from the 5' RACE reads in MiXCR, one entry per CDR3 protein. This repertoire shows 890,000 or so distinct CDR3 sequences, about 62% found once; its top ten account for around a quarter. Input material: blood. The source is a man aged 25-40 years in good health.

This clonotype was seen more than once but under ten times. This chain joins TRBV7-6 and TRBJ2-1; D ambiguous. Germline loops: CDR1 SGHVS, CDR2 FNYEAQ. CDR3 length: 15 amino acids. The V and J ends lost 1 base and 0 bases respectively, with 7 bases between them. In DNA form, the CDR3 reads TGTGCCAGCAGCTTAGATATAAGCTCCTACAATGAGCAGTTCTTC. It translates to CASSLDISSYNEQFF.

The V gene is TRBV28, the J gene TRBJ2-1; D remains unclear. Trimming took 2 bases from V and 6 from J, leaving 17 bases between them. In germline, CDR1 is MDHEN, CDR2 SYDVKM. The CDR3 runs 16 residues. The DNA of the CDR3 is TGTGCCAGCAGTTTAAACTTCGGACGATCGTCCAATGAGCAGTTCTTC. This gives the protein CASSLNFGRSSNEQFF.

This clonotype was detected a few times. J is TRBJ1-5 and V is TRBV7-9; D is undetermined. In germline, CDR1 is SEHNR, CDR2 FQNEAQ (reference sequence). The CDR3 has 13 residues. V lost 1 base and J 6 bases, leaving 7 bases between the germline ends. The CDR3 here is CASSLVSGQPQHF. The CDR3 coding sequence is TGTGCCAGCAGCTTAGTTTCAGGTCAGCCCCAGCATTTT.

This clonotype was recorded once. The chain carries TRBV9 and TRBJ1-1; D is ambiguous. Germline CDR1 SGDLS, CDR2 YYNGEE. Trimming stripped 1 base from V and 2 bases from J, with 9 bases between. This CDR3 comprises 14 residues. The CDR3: CASSVQRINTEAFF. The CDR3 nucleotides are TGTGCCAGCAGCGTACAGCGAATCAACACTGAAGCTTTCTTT.

CDR3 sequence reads: CASSEDREQNIQYF. The DNA of the CDR3 is TGTGCCAGCAGTGAGGACAGGGAGCAAAACATTCAGTACTTC. The chain combines TRBV6-1 with TRBJ2-4; 8 bases fit TRBD1. Germline trimming cut 3 bases from V and 5 bases from J; bases unmatched to any gene: 3. The germline V gene encodes CDR1 MNHNS and CDR2 SASEGT. CDR3 length equals 14 residues.

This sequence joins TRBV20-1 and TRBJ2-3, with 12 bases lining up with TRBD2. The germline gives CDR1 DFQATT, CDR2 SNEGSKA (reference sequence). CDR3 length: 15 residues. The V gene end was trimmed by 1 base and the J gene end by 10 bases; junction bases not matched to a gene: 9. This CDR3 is CSARVGLAGQASQYF. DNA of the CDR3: TGCAGTGCTAGAGTCGGACTAGCGGGGCAGGCATCGCAGTATTTT.

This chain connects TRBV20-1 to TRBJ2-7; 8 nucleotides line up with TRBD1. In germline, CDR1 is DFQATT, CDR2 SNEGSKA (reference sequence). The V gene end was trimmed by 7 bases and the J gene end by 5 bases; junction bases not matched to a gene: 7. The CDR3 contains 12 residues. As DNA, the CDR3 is TGCAGTGGGACGGGACAGGTGGACGAGCAGTACTTC. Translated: CSGTGQVDEQYF.

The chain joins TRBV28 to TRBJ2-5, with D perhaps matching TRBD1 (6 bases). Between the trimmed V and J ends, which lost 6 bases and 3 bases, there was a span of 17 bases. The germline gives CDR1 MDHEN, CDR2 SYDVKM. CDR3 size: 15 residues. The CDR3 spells CASSQTGGAEETQYF. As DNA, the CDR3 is TGTGCCAGCAGCCAGACAGGTGGAGCAGAAGAGACCCAGTACTTC.

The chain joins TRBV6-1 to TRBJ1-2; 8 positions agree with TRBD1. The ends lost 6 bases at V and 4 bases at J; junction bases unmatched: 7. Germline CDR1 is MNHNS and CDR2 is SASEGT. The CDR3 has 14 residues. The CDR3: CASRQTGVGYGYTF. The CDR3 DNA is TGTGCCAGCAGACAGACAGGGGTCGGCTATGGCTACACCTTC.

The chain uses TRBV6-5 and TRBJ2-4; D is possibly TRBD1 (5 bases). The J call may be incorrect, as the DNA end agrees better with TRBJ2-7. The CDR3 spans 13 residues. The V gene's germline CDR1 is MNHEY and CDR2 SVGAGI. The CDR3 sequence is CASRDTTSYEQYF. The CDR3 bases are TGTGCCAGCAGGGACACCACCTCCTACGAGCAGTACTTC.

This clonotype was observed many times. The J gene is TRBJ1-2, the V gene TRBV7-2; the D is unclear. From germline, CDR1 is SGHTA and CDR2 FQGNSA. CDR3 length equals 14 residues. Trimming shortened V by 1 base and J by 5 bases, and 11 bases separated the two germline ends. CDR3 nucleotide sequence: TGTGCCAGCAGCTTAGGTCGACCGGGATATGGCTACACCTTC. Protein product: CASSLGRPGYGYTF.

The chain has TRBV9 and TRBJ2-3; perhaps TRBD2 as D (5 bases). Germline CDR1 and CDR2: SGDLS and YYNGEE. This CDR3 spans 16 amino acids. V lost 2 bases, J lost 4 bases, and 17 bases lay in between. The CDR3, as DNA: TGTGCCAGCAGCGTCAGTGCCGGGGTGGTCGCAGATACGCAGTATTTT. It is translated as CASSVSAGVVADTQYF.

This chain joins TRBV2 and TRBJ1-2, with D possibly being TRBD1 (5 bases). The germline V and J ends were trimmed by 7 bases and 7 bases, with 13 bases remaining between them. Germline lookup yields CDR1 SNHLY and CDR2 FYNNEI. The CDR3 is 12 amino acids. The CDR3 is CASNQGVFGYTF. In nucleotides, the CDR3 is TGTGCCAGCAATCAGGGAGTTTTTGGCTACACCTTC.

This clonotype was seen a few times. In nucleotides, the CDR3 is TGTGCCAGCAGTCCGGGGACTCAGAGCTCCTACGAGCAGTACTTC. Translation gives CASSPGTQSSYEQYF. The V gene is TRBV12-3 or TRBV12-4, the J gene TRBJ2-7; a weak D match, TRBD2 (6 bases). This CDR3 comprises 15 residues. V was trimmed by 5 bases and J by 0 bases, leaving 14 bases between them.

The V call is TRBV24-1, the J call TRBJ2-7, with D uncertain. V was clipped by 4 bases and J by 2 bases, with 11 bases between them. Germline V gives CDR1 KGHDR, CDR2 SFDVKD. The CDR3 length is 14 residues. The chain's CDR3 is CATSDPDTTYEQYF. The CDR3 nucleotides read TGTGCCACCAGTGACCCCGACACGACCTACGAGCAGTACTTC.

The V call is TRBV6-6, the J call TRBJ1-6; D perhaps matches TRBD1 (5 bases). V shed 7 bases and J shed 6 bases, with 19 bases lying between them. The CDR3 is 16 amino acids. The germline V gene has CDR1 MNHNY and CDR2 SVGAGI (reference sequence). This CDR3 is CASTGVGPFFNSPLHF. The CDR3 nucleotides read TGTGCCAGCACCGGCGTGGGGCCCTTTTTTAATTCACCCCTCCACTTT.

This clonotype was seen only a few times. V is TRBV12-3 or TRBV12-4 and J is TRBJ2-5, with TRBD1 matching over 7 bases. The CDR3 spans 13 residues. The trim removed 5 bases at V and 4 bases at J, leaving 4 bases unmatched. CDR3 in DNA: TGTGCCAGCAGTAGGGACAGCCGAGAGACCCAGTACTTC. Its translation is CASSRDSRETQYF.